The text below deals with one T cell receptor beta chain. The table came from immunoSEQ multiplex PCR; TCRdb's copy has only in-frame clones and leaves some out. The data show some 70,000 clones, 88% seen once. Germline V CDR1 and CDR2: SGHTS, YDEGEE. The CDR3 consists of 13 residues. V lost 7 bases to trimming and J lost 8 bases, with 15 bases between them. Cohort assignment relied on participant-reported clinical history. Symptom resolution, clearance, or two negative PCRs marked the recovered donors of Cohort 3. This record comes from a study of blood T cell repertoires in COVID-19. About the study: The study drew acute and convalescent COVID-19 samples from the United States, Italy and Spain. PBMCs, B-cell-depleted T cells, or T cells provided the cDNA or gDNA that made up the material.

Source material: PBMCs or T cells enriched from blood (not recorded which). This sequence was found in a woman in her thirties or forties who had recovered from COVID-19. V usage is TRBV5-8 and J usage is TRBJ1-4; D perhaps matches TRBD1 (6 bases). CDR3 in amino acids: CASRGAAGEKLFF. CDR3 DNA sequence: TGTGCCAGCCGGGGGGCCGCGGGGGAAAAACTGTTTTTT.